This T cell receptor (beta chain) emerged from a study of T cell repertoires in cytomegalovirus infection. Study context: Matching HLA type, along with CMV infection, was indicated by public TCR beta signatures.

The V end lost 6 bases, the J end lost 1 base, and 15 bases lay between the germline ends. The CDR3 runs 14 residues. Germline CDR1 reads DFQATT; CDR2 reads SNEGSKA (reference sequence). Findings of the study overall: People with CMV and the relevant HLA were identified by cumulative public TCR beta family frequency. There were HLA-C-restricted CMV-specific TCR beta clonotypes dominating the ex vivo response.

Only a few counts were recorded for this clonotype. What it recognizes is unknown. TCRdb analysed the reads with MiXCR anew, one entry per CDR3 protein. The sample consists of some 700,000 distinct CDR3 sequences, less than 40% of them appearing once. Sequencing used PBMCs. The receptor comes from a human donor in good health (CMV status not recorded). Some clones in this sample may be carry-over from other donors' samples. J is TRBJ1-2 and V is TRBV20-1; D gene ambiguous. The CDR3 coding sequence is TGCAGTGCCCGGAGGACGACGGTTAACTATGGCTACACCTTC. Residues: CSARRTTVNYGYTF.